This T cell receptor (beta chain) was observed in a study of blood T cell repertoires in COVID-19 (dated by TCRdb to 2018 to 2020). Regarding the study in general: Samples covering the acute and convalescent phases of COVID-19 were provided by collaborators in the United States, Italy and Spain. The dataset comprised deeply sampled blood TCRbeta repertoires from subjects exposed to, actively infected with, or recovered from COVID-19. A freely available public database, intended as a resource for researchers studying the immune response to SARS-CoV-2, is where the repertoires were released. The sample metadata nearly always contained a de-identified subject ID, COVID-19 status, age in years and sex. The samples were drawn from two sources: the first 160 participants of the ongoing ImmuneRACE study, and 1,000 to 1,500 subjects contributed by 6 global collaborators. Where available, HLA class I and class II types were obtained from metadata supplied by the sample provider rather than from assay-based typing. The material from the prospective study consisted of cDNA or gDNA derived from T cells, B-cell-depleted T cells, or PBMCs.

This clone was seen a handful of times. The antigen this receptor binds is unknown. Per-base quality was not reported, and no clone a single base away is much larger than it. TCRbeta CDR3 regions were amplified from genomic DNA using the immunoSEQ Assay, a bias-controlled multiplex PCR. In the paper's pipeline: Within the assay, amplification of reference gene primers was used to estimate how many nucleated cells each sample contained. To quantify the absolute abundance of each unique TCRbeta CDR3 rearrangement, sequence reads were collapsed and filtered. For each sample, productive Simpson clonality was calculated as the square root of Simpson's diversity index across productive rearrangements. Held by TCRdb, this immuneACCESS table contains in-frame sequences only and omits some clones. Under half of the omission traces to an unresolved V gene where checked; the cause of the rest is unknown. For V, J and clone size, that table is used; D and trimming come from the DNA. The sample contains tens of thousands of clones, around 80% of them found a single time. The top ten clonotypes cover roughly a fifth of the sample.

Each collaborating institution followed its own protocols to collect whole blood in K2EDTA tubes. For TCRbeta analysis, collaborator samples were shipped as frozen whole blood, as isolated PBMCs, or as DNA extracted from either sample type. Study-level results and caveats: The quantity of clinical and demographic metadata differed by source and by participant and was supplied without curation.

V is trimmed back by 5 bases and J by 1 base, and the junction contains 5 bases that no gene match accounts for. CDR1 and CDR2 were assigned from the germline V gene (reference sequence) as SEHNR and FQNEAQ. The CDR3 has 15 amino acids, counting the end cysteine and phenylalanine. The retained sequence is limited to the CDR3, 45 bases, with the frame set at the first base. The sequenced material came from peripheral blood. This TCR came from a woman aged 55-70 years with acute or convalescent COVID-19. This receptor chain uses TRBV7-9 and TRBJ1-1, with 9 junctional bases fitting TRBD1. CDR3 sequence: CASSPTGGGNTEAFF. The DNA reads TGTGCCAGCAGCCCGACAGGGGGAGGGAACACTGAAGCTTTCTTT.